The 21 T cell receptor beta chains below come from one sample, sequenced in a study of control samples from healthy donors and cancer patients. Only in-frame clones appear in the TCRdb table, and some are missing; sequencing was by immunoSEQ multiplex PCR. This sample yields about 160,000 clones, of which about 94% are seen a single time; 7.5% to 8.5% belongs to the top ten. Sequenced sample: blood. These receptors came from a woman aged 40 to 50 in good health.

This sequence joins TRBV6-5 and TRBJ1-5; D not resolved. The CDR3 is 12 residues long. Germline lookup yields CDR1 MNHEY and CDR2 SVGAGI. In DNA form, the CDR3 reads TGTGCGCGAGGGATACGAAATCAGCCCCAGCATTTT. Its protein is CARGIRNQPQHF.

V is TRBV2 and J is TRBJ1-1; 8 bases fit TRBD1. This CDR3 spans 12 amino acids. With 6 bases clipped from V and 11 bases from J, the junction kept 8 bases outside the gene matches. Germline V gene lookup returns CDR1 SNHLY and CDR2 FYNNEI. The CDR3 region is CASRDRVSLAFF. The CDR3 DNA reads as TGTGCCAGCAGGGACAGGGTATCATTGGCTTTCTTT.

The chain joins TRBV4-3 to TRBJ2-7; the D call may be TRBD1 or TRBD2 (5 bases each). The CDR3 runs to 17 residues. Trimming pared 0 bases from V and 3 bases from J, leaving 18 bases between. Germline loops: CDR1 LGHNA, CDR2 YSLEER. Written as DNA, the CDR3 is TGCGCCAGCAGCCAAGATAAGTCCGGGACGGGTCACTACGAGCAGTACTTC. Translation gives CASSQDKSGTGHYEQYF.

The V call is TRBV12-3 or TRBV12-4, the J call TRBJ1-6; 8 bases agree with TRBD1. The CDR3 has 12 amino acids. The V segment lost 6 bases and the J segment 14 bases; nucleotides outside the gene matches: 6. The CDR3 DNA is TGTGCCAGCAGCCCGGACAGGGCCGCCCTCCACTTT. It is translated as CASSPDRAALHF.

V and J are TRBV9 and TRBJ2-1; either TRBD1 or TRBD2 may fit D (5 bases each). V was clipped by 6 bases and J by 7 bases, with 17 bases between them. This CDR3 contains 14 residues. In germline, CDR1 is SGDLS, CDR2 YYNGEE. The CDR3 DNA reads as TGTGCCAGCACCCGAGAAGGGGACGGGAATGAGCAGTTCTTC. It specifies CASTREGDGNEQFF.

This clone was counted once. V usage is TRBV6-2 or TRBV6-3 and J usage is TRBJ1-4; D not certain. Trimming pared 5 bases from V and 3 bases from J, leaving 10 bases between. The CDR3 is made up of 14 amino acids. Looked up from germline, CDR1 is MNHEY and CDR2 is SVGEGT. CDR3 protein: CASSGGRPNEKLFF. The DNA of the CDR3 is TGTGCCAGCAGTGGAGGGCGTCCTAATGAAAAACTGTTTTTT.

This clone was counted once. This sequence joins TRBV10-2 and TRBJ1-2; tentative D call: TRBD1 (6 bases). Germline V CDR1 and CDR2: WSHSY, SAAADI. The germline V and J ends were trimmed by 6 bases and 8 bases, with 19 bases remaining between them. CDR3 length: 14 amino acids. CDR3 region: CASRGFDRPGGYTF. The CDR3 nucleotides are TGCGCCAGCAGGGGATTTGACAGGCCGGGGGGCTACACCTTC.

With respect to this clone: Other DNA sequences in this specimen translate into the identical CDR3. The rearrangement uses TRBV6-4 and TRBJ1-3; 8 nucleotides match TRBD1. With V trimmed by 7 bases and J by 0 bases, 5 bases remained unmatched. This CDR3 is 15 amino acids long. Germline V gene sequence: CDR1 MRHNA, CDR2 SNTAGT. Here the CDR3 reads CASTRQGLSGNTIYF. The CDR3 nucleotides read TGTGCCAGCACCCGACAGGGGCTCTCTGGAAACACCATATATTTT.

The chain carries TRBV5-4 and TRBJ2-1; D unclear. The CDR3 sequence is 15 residues long. Per the germline V gene, CDR1 is SGHNT and CDR2 is YYREEE (reference sequence). The V gene lost 4 bases and the J gene lost 4 bases, with 15 bases spanning the gap. The CDR3 here is CASSPQDDPYNEQFF. DNA for the CDR3: TGTGCCAGCAGCCCTCAGGACGACCCGTACAATGAGCAGTTCTTC.

The chain employs TRBV28 and TRBJ1-2; no firm D call. In germline, CDR1 is MDHEN, CDR2 SYDVKM. V shed 4 bases and J shed 6 bases, with 15 bases lying between them. The CDR3 extends over 14 amino acids. The CDR3 bases are TGTGCCAGCAGTTCCCCCCCCAGCCTCAATGGCTACACCTTC. Encoded protein: CASSSPPSLNGYTF.

This chain joins TRBV5-6 and TRBJ1-1; the match to TRBD1 covers 9 bases. The V segment lost 3 bases and the J segment 5 bases; nucleotides outside the gene matches: 5. CDR3 length: 14 amino acids. CDR1 and CDR2 from the germline V gene are SGHDT and YYEEEE. CDR3 in DNA: TGTGCCAGCAGCTACCCGACAGGGGGGACTGAAGCTTTCTTT. Translating it yields CASSYPTGGTEAFF. Using reference TRBV5-6 and TRBJ1-1 for the parts outside the CDR3, the full variable domain is DAGVTQSPTHLIKTRGQQVTLRCSPKSGHDTVSWYQQALGQGPQFIFQYYEEEERQRGNFPDRFSGHQFPNYSSELNVNALLLGDSALYLCASSYPTGGTEAFFGQGTRLTVV.

The chain uses TRBV11-2 and TRBJ1-2; TRBD1 aligns across 9 bases. Germline CDR1 and CDR2: SGHAT and FQNNGV. V lost 3 bases, J lost 4 bases, and 9 bases stayed unmatched. The CDR3 has 16 residues. The chain's CDR3 is CASSLTGGRIPYGYTF. In DNA form, the CDR3 reads TGTGCCAGCAGCTTGACAGGGGGACGGATCCCCTATGGCTACACCTTC.

V usage is TRBV19 and J usage is TRBJ1-2; D is possibly TRBD1 (5 bases). The CDR3 sequence is 13 residues long. Deletions cut 2 bases from V and 8 bases from J, with 12 bases between. Per the germline V gene, CDR1 is LNHDA and CDR2 is SQIVND (reference sequence). The CDR3 DNA sequence: TGTGCCAGTAGTATAAGCCAGGGTGGCGGCTACACCTTC. This sequence encodes CASSISQGGGYTF. The entire variable domain, with the rest obtained from reference TRBV19 and TRBJ1-2, is as follows: DGGITQSPKYLFRKEGQNVTLSCEQNLNHDAMYWYRQDPGQGLRLIYYSQIVNDFQKGDIAEGYSVSREKKESFPLTVTSAQKNPTAFYLCASSISQGGGYTFGSGTRLTVV.

The chain couples TRBV13 to TRBJ1-2; D not certain. V lost 5 bases to trimming and J lost 5 bases, with 18 bases between them. CDR1 and CDR2 (germline): PRHDT, FYEKMQ (reference sequence). The CDR3 has 15 amino acids. CDR3 sequence: CASSEELDLGYGYTF. In nucleotides, the CDR3 is TGTGCCAGCAGCGAAGAACTGGATTTAGGGTATGGCTACACCTTC.

In DNA form, the CDR3 reads TGTGCCAGTAGTGTGCTAGCGGGAGATTTCAATGAGCAGTTCTTC. Protein sequence: CASSVLAGDFNEQFF. The rearrangement uses TRBV19 and TRBJ2-1, with 10 bases that match TRBD2. CDR1 and CDR2 (germline): LNHDA, SQIVND (reference sequence). Trimming removed 5 bases from V and 6 bases from J; junction bases left unmatched: 7. The CDR3 length is 15 residues.

The gene calls are TRBV18 and TRBJ1-3; D is unresolved. The CDR3 extends over 14 amino acids. V was pared by 5 bases and J by 0 bases, with 8 bases between. Germline CDR1 KGHSH, CDR2 LQKENI. CDR3 region: CASSASDSGNTIYF. The CDR3 DNA follows: TGTGCCAGCTCAGCCTCGGACTCTGGAAACACCATATATTTT.

This chain links TRBV5-1 with TRBJ1-4, with 8 bases matching TRBD1. The ends lost 4 bases at V and 7 bases at J; junction bases unmatched: 9. The germline CDR1 and CDR2 sequences are SGHRS and YFSETQ. There are 15 residues in the CDR3. The CDR3 DNA reads TGCGCCAGCAGCCCCTCAGGGGGCGATGGTGAAAAACTGTTTTTT. Amino acids: CASSPSGGDGEKLFF.

The V gene is TRBV12-3 or TRBV12-4, the J gene TRBJ1-1, with TRBD1 matching 9 bases. CDR3 length: 13 residues. The ends lost 6 bases at V and 5 bases at J; junction bases unmatched: 4. The CDR3 DNA is TGTGCCAGCAGAGACAGGGGGGAGACTGAAGCTTTCTTT. Its protein product is CASRDRGETEAFF.

The rearrangement joins TRBV11-2 to TRBJ2-2; D call uncertain. V lost 0 bases to trimming and J lost 11 bases, with 10 bases between them. The germline gives CDR1 SGHAT, CDR2 FQNNGV. The CDR3 covers 13 residues. DNA of the CDR3: TGTGCCAGCAGCTTAGATGTGGCGTTAGAGCTGTTTTTT. Translating it yields CASSLDVALELFF.

The J gene is TRBJ1-3, the V gene TRBV18; 8 bases line up with TRBD1. CDR1 and CDR2 from the germline V gene are KGHSH and LQKENI. V lost 5 bases, J lost 0 bases, and 9 bases stayed unmatched. CDR3 length equals 17 residues. As DNA, the CDR3 is TGTGCCAGCTCAATCACCGACAGGGGCCACTCTGGAAACACCATATATTTT. Its translation is CASSITDRGHSGNTIYF.

The chain couples TRBV4-2 to TRBJ1-4; the D is unclear. This CDR3 region has 15 residues. Germline CDR1 LGHNA, CDR2 YNFKEQ. Between the trimmed V and J ends, which lost 0 bases and 2 bases, there was a span of 7 bases. CDR3 residues: CASSQERWTNEKLFF. The CDR3 nucleotides are TGTGCCAGCAGCCAAGAGAGGTGGACTAATGAAAAACTGTTTTTT.